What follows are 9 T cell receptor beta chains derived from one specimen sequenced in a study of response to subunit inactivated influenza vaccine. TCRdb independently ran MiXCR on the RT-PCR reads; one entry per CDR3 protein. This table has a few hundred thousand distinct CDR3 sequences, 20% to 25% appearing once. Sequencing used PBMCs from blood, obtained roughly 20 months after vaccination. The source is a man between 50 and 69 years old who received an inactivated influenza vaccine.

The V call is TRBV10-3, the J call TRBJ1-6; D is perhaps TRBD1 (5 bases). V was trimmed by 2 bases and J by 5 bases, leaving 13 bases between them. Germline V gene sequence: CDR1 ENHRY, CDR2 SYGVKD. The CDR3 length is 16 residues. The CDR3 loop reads CAISEVGAEDNSPLHF. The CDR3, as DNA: TGTGCCATCAGTGAGGTAGGGGCAGAGGATAATTCACCCCTCCACTTT.

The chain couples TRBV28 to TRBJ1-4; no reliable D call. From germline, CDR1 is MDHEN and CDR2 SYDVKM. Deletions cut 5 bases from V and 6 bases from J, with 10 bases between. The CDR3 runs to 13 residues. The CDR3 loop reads CASSPFDYEKLFF. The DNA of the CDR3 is TGTGCCAGCAGTCCCTTCGATTATGAAAAACTGTTTTTT.

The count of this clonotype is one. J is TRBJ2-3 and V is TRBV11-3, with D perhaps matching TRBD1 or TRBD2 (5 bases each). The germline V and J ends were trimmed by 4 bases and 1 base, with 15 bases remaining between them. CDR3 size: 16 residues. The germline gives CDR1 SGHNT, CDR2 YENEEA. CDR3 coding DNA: TGTGCCAGCAGCTCCGGTGGGGGACGGGGCACAGATACGCAGTATTTT. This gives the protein CASSSGGGRGTDTQYF.

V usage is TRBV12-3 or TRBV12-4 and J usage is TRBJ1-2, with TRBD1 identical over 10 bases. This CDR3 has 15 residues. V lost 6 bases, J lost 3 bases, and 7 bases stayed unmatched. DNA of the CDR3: TGTGCCAGCAGAGGGACAGGGGCTAAGGACTATGGCTACACCTTC. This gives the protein CASRGTGAKDYGYTF.

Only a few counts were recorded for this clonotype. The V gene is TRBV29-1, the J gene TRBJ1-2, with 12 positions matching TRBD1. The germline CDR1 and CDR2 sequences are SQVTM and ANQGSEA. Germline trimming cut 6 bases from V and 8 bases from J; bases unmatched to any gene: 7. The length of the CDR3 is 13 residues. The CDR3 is CSVGTGGLGGYTF. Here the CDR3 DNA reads TGCAGCGTAGGGACAGGGGGCCTAGGAGGCTACACCTTC.

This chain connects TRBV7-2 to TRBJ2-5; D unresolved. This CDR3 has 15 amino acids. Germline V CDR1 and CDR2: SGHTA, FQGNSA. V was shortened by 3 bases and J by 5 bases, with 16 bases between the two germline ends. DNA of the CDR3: TGTGCCAGCAGCTTTATCGTAAAAGGATCGGAGACCCAGTACTTC. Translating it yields CASSFIVKGSETQYF.

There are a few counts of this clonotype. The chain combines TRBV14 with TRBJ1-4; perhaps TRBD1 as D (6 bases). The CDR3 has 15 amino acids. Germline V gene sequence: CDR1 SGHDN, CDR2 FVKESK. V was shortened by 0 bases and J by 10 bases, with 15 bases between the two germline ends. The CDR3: CASSQDGGLSGKLFF. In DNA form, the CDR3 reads TGTGCCAGCAGCCAAGATGGGGGGCTCTCAGGAAAACTGTTTTTT.

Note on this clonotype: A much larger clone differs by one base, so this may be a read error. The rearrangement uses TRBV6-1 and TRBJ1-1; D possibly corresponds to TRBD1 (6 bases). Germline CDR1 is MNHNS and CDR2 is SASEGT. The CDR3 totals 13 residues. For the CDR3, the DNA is TGCGCCAGCACCCGGACAGCGAACACTGAAGCTTTCTTT. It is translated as CASTRTANTEAFF.

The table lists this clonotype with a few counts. The CDR3 region has the DNA TGCAGCGTTGACCGCGGGAGAAGCCAAGAGACCCAGTACTTC. As protein: CSVDRGRSQETQYF. This chain connects TRBV29-1 to TRBJ2-5, with TRBD2 identical over 7 bases. There are 14 residues in the CDR3. J gave up 1 base and V 3 bases, and 5 bases lay outside the gene matches. CDR1 is SQVTM and CDR2 is ANQGSEA in the germline V gene.